This entry features one T cell receptor (beta chain) sequence. The time point denotes: neoterminal ileum biopsy at postoperative endoscopy, about 6 months after surgery. This sample is drawn from a study of T cell repertoires in ileal Crohn's disease. The repertoire was sequenced with immunoSEQ multiplex PCR; TCRdb's copy has only in-frame clones and lacks some. The sample yields about 16,000 clones, around 70% seen once. Between the trimmed V and J ends, which lost 3 bases and 5 bases, there was a span of 6 bases. Germline V gene data show CDR1 as ENHRY and CDR2 as SYGVKD. This CDR3 spans 12 amino acids.

This chain connects TRBV10-3 to TRBJ2-3; possible D gene TRBD2, 6 bases. Sequencing was done on a sample of ileal tissue. The TCR originated in an adult with Crohn's disease. In nucleotides, the CDR3 is TGTGCCATCAGTGACGGGGGAGATACGCAGTATTTT. Its translation: CAISDGGDTQYF.